Listed here are 2 T cell receptor beta chains from one sample, sequenced in a study of T cells in localized non-small cell lung cancer. Method: immunoSEQ multiplex PCR; TCRdb's copy keeps in-frame clones and lacks some. The repertoire consists of fewer than 20,000 clones, with approximately 89% occurring once and the leading ten covering roughly 29%. This specimen was peripheral blood, taken before any cancer treatment. These receptors all come from a female donor aged 60 or older with stage III squamous cell lung carcinoma.

The chain links TRBV27 to TRBJ1-6; 8 bases agree with TRBD1. Per the germline V gene, CDR1 is MNHEY and CDR2 is SMNVEV (reference sequence). V was clipped by 4 bases and J by 0 bases; unmatched bases: 5. The CDR3 contains 17 residues. The DNA for the CDR3 is TGTGCCAGCAGTTCAGGACAGGGAAGCTCCTATAATTCACCCCTCCACTTT. Translated: CASSSGQGSSYNSPLHF.

The chain recombines TRBV6-5 with TRBJ2-6; the D is unclear. The CDR3 is 14 residues long. Germline V CDR1 and CDR2: MNHEY, SVGAGI. Deletions cut 5 bases from V and 1 base from J, with 6 bases between. CDR3: CASSTVSGANVLTF. In DNA, the CDR3 is TGTGCCAGCAGTACAGTGTCTGGGGCCAACGTCCTGACTTTC.